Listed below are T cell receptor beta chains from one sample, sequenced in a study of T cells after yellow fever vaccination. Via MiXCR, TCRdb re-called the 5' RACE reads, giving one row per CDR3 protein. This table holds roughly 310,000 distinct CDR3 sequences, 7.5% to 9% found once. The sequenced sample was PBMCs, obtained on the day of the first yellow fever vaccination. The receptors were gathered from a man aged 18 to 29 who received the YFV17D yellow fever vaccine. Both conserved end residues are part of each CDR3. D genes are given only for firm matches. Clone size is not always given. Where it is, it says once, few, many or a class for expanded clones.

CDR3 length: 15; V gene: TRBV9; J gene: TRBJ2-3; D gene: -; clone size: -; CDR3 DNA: TGTGCCAGCAGCGTAGGAGTGGGGTCCACAGATACGCAGTATTTT; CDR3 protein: CASSVGVGSTDTQYF
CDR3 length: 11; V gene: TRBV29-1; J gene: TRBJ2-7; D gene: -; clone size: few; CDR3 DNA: TGCGCCGGGACCGATCTTTACGAGCAGTACTTC; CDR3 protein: CAGTDLYEQYF
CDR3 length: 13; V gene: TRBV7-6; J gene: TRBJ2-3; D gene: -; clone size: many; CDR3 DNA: TGTGCCAGCAGCCCTAGGGCGGCAGATACGCAGTATTTT; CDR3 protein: CASSPRAADTQYF
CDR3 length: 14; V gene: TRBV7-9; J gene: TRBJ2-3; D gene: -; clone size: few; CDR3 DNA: TGTGCCAGCCTTCTATGGCGGGGCACAGATACGCAGTATTTT; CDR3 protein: CASLLWRGTDTQYF
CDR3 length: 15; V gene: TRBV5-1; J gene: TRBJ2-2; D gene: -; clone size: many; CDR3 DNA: TGCGCCAGCAGCCCTTCACAGACAAACACCGGGGAGCTGTTTTTT; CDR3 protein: CASSPSQTNTGELFF
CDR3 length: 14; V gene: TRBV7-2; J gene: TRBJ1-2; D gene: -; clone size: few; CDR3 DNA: TGTGCCAGCAGCTTTGGGACTCCCAACTATGGCTACACCTTC; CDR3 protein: CASSFGTPNYGYTF
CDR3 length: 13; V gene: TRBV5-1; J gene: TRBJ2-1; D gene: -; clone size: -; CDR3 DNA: TGCGCCAGCAGCAAGGGATCGAACGGTGAGCAGTTCTTC; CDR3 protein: CASSKGSNGEQFF
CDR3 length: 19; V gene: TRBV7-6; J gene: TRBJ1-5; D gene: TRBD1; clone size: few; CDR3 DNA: TGTGCCAGCAAATGGACAGGGTATGGGTTGGGGGAAAGCAATCAGCCCCAGCATTTT; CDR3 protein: CASKWTGYGLGESNQPQHF
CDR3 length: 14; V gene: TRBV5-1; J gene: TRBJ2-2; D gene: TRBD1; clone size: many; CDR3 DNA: TGCGCCAGCGGCGGACAGGGGGCTAACGGGGAGCTGTTTTTT; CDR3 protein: CASGGQGANGELFF
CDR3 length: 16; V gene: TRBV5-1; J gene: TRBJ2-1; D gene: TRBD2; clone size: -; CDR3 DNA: TGCGCCAGCAGCTTGGCATCGGGGGGGCCAGTGAATGAGCAGTTCTTC; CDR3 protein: CASSLASGGPVNEQFF
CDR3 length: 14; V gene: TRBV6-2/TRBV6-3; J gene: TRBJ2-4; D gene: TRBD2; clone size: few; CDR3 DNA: TGTGCCAGCAGGAGCGGGGGGGCCAAAGACATTCAGTACTTC; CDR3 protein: CASRSGGAKDIQYF
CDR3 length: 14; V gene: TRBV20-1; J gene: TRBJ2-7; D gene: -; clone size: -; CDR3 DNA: TGCAGTGCTAGTATACGGCAGACTGACTACGAGCAGTACTTC; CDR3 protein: CSASIRQTDYEQYF
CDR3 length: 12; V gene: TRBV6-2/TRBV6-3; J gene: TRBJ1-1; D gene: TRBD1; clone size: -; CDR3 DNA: TGTGCCAGCAGGACAGGGGGGAGGGAAGCTTTCTTT; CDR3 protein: CASRTGGREAFF
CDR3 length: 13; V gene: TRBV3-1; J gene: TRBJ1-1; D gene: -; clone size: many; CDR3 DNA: TGTGCCAGCAGCTCCGACGGTGACACTGAAGCTTTCTTT; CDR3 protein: CASSSDGDTEAFF
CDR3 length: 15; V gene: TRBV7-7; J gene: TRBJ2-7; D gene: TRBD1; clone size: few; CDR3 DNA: TGTGCCAGCAGCCTGCGACAGGGCCAAGGCTACGAGCAGTACTTC; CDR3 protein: CASSLRQGQGYEQYF
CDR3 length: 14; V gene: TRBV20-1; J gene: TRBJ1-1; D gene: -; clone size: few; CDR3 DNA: TGCAGTGCTAGAGAGGCAGCCTTGAACACTGAAGCTTTCTTT; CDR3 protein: CSAREAALNTEAFF
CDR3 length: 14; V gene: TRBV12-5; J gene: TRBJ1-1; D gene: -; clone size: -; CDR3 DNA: TGTGCTAGTGGTCCCCCTTCCCTAGACACTGAAGCTTTCTTT; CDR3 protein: CASGPPSLDTEAFF
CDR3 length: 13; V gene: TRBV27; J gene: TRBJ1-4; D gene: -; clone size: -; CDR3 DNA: TGTGCCAGCAGCGAACAGGGAAGGGAAAAACTGTTTTTT; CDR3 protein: CASSEQGREKLFF
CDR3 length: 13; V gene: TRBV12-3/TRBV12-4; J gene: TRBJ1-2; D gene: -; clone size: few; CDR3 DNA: TGTGCCACCATTCCGGGCGATGACTATGGCTACACCTTC; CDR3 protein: CATIPGDDYGYTF
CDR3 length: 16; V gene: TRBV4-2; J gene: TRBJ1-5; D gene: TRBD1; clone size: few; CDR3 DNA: TGTGCCAGCAGCCAAGAACAGGGGTCGGGCAATCAGCCCCAGCATTTT; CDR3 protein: CASSQEQGSGNQPQHF
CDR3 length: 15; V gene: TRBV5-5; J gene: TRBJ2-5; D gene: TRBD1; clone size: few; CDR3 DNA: TGTGCCAGCAGCTTGGTGACAGGGGCTCGGGAGACCCAGTACTTC; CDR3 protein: CASSLVTGARETQYF
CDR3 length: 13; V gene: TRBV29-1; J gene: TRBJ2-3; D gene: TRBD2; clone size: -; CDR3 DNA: TGCAGCGTACTAGCGGGGAGCACAGATACGCAGTATTTT; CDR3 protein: CSVLAGSTDTQYF
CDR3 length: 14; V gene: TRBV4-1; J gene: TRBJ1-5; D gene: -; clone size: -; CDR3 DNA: TGCGCCAGCAGCCAAGGTGAGGGGAAGGGGCCCCAGCATTTT; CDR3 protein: CASSQGEGKGPQHF
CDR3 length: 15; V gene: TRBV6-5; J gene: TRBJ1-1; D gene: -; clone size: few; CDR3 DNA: TGTGCCAGCAACCACGGGCAGGGGCTGAACACTGAAGCTTTCTTT; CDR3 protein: CASNHGQGLNTEAFF
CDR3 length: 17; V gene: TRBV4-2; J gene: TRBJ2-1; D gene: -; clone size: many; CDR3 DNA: TGTGCCAGCAGCCAAGATGCTCGGGGAGGTCCTGGGAATGAGCAGTTCTTC; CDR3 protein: CASSQDARGGPGNEQFF
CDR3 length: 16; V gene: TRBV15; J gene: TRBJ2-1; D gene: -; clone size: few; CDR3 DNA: TGTGCCACCAGCAGAGCTCAAGTAAGGCCTTACAATGAGCAGTTCTTC; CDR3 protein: CATSRAQVRPYNEQFF
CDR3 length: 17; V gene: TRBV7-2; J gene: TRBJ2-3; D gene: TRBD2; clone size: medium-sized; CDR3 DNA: TGTGCCAGCAGCCCAAGGACTAGCGGGGCTAGCACAGATACGCAGTATTTT; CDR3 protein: CASSPRTSGASTDTQYF
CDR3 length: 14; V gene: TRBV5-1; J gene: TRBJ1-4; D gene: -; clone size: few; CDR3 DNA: TGCGCCAGCAGCTTGGATCACCTTAATGAAAAACTGTTTTTT; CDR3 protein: CASSLDHLNEKLFF
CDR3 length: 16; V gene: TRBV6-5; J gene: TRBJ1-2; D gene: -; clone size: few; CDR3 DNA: TGTGCCAGCAGTTACGGCGGGGCCCCCGGATCCTATGGCTACACCTTC; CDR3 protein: CASSYGGAPGSYGYTF
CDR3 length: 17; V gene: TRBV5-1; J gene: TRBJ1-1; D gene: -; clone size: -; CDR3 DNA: TGCGCCAGCAGCTTGGTGGGGTTGGCAGGGGAGGACACTGAAGCTTTCTTT; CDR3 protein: CASSLVGLAGEDTEAFF
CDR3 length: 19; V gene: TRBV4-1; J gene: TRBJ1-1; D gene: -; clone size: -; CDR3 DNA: TGCGCCAGCAGCCGAGAAGCCAGGAGGAGGACAGTCATGAACACTGAAGCTTTCTTT; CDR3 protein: CASSREARRRTVMNTEAFF
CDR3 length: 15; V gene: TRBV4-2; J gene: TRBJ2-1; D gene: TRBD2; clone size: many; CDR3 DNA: TGTGCCAGCTTAAGCGGGGGGACAACCTACAATGAGCAGTTCTTC; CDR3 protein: CASLSGGTTYNEQFF
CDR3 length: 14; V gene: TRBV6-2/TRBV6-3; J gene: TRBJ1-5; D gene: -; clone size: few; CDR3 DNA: TGTGCCAGCAGTTACGGGGGGGGTGCTCAGCCCCAGCATTTT; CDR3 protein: CASSYGGGAQPQHF
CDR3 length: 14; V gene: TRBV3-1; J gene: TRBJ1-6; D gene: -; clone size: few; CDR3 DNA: TGTGCCAGCAGCCACCACAGGGAAAATTCACCCCTCCACTTT; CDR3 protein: CASSHHRENSPLHF
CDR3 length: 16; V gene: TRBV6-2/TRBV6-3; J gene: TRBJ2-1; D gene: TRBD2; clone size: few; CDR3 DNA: TGTGCCAGCAACGGGGGGGCCTCGACCAGCTCAGGTGAGCAGTTCTTC; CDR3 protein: CASNGGASTSSGEQFF
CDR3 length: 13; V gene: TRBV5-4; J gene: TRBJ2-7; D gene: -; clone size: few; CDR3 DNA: TGTGCCAGCAGCTTCCCAGGGGATATCGAGCAGTACTTC; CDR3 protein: CASSFPGDIEQYF
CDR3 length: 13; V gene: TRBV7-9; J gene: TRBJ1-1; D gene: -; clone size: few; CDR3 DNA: TGTGCCAGCAATGGCCAGGTGAACACTGAAGCTTTCTTT; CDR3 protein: CASNGQVNTEAFF
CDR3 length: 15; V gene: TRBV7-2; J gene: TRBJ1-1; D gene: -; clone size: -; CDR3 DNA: TGTGCCAGCAGCTTAGTCCCAGGGGCGGACACTGAAGCTTTCTTT; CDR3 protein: CASSLVPGADTEAFF
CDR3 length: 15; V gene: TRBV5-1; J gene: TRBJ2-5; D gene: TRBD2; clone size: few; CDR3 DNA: TGCGCCAGCAGCAGTAGCGGGGGGGGCCTAGAGACCCAGTACTTC; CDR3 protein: CASSSSGGGLETQYF
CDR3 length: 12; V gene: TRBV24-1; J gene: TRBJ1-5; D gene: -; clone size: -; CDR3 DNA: TGTGCCACCAGTGATTGGAATCAGCCCCAGCATTTT; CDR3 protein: CATSDWNQPQHF
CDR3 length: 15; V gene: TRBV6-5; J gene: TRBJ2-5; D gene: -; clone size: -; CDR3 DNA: TGTGCCAGCAGTTACCCTCTGAGGGGTCAAGAGACCCAGTACTTC; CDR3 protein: CASSYPLRGQETQYF
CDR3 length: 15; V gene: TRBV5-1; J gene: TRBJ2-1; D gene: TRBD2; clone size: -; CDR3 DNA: TGCGCCAGCAGCTACGGACTAGCGGACTACAATGAGCAGTTCTTC; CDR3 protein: CASSYGLADYNEQFF
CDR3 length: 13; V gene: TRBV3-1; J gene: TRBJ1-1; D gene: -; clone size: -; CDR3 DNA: TGTGCCAGCGTCGAGAGGGGACGCACTGAAGCTTTCTTT; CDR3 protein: CASVERGRTEAFF
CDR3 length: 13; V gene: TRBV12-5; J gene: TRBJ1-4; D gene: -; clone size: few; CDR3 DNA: TGTGCTAGTGGAAACGGACAGAGTGAAAAACTGTTTTTT; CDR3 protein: CASGNGQSEKLFF
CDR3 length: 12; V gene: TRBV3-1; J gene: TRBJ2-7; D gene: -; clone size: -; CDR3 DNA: TGTGCCAGCAGCCAGACCCTATACGAGCAGTACTTC; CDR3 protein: CASSQTLYEQYF
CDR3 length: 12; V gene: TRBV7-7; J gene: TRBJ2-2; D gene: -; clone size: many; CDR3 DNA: TGTGCTAGCAGCTCTCGTGTCGGGGAGCTGTTTTTT; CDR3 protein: CASSSRVGELFF
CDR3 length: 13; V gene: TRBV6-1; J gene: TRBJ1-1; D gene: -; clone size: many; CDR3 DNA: TGTGCCAGCAGTCGGCTGGGGGGCACTGAAGCTTTCTTT; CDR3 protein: CASSRLGGTEAFF
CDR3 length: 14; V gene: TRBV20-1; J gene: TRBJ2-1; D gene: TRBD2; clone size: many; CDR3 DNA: TGCAGTGCTAGAGATTCCGGGGGGGGCAATGAGCAGTTCTTC; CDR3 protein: CSARDSGGGNEQFF
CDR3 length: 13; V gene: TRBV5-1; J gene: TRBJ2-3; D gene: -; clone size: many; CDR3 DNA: TGCGCCAGCAGCTTTACCGGACATGATACGCAGTATTTT; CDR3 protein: CASSFTGHDTQYF
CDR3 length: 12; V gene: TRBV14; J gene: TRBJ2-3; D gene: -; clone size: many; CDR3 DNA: TGTGCCAGCAGCCAAGGTGGGGGAAGGCAGTATTTT; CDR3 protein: CASSQGGGRQYF